These 9 T cell receptor beta chains originate from one sample sequenced in a study of T cells after yellow fever vaccination. TCRdb reprocessed the 5' RACE reads with MiXCR, giving one entry per CDR3 protein. The sample gives about 260,000 distinct CDR3 sequences, around 4.9% of which show up once; approximately 3.5% is in the top ten. The material was CD4+ T cells sorted from PBMCs, obtained on the day of the yellow fever booster vaccination. Source of these receptors: a young man who received the YFV17D yellow fever vaccine.

The rearrangement joins TRBV10-2 to TRBJ1-4; no clear D gene. V lost 8 bases, J lost 4 bases, and 14 bases lay in between. The germline gives CDR1 WSHSY, CDR2 SAAADI. CDR3 size: 14 residues. CDR3: CASGNRAGNEKLFF. The CDR3, as DNA: TGCGCCAGCGGCAACCGGGCCGGTAATGAAAAACTGTTTTTT.

This clonotype appeared many times. As DNA, the CDR3 is TGCGCCAGCAGCTTGCTGGCGGGGGGGCCTGATACGCAGTATTTT. Translation: CASSLLAGGPDTQYF. The chain couples TRBV5-1 to TRBJ2-3; 9 nucleotides align to TRBD2. Per germline, CDR1 SGHRS and CDR2 YFSETQ. The CDR3 has 15 amino acids. Germline trimming cut 1 base from V and 6 bases from J; bases unmatched to any gene: 6.

This clonotype was seen only a few times. The gene calls are TRBV21-1 and TRBJ2-7; the table's D call TRBD1 went unverified against the DNA. TRBV21-1 is a pseudogene locus. The length of the CDR3 is 15 residues. This CDR3 is CASSTWPDRSGEQYF. CDR3 DNA: TGTGCCAGCAGCACCTGGCCGGACAGATCGGGCGAGCAGTACTTC.

This rearrangement joins TRBV5-1 to TRBJ2-5; 11 bases map to TRBD2. CDR3 size: 15 residues. Germline lookup yields CDR1 SGHRS and CDR2 YFSETQ. V shed 1 base and J 3 bases; nucleotides not matched to a gene: 2. The CDR3 bases are TGCGCCAGCAGCTTGAGGGGACTAGCGGAAGAGACCCAGTACTTC. It is translated as CASSLRGLAEETQYF.

This clonotype has at least ten counts. This chain uses TRBV5-1 with TRBJ2-5; TRBD2 aligns across 9 bases. Germline values: CDR1 SGHRS, CDR2 YFSETQ. This CDR3 is 15 amino acids long. With V trimmed by 2 bases and J by 5 bases, 7 bases remained unmatched. In DNA form, the CDR3 reads TGCGCCAGCAGCTTCGAACCTAGCGGGGAGGAGACCCAGTACTTC. Encoded protein: CASSFEPSGEETQYF.

This clonotype was seen repeatedly, ten times or more. The chain joins TRBV12-3 or TRBV12-4 to TRBJ1-2; D possibly corresponds to TRBD1 (5 bases). V dropped 3 bases and J dropped 4 bases, with 15 bases sitting between them. The CDR3 is 15 amino acids. CDR3 residues: CASSLWAGSGYGYTF. Here the CDR3 DNA reads TGTGCCAGCAGTTTGTGGGCAGGGTCAGGCTATGGCTACACCTTC.

This clonotype was counted ten times or more. The chain combines TRBV27 with TRBJ1-1; no clear D gene. Per germline, CDR1 MNHEY and CDR2 SMNVEV (reference sequence). There are 16 residues in the CDR3. The V gene lost 2 bases and the J gene lost 4 bases, with 17 bases spanning the gap. The CDR3 coding sequence is TGTGCCAGCAGTTTAAGGACGGTCGCGTCGGGCACTGAAGCTTTCTTT. It encodes CASSLRTVASGTEAFF.

The V gene is TRBV4-2, the J gene TRBJ1-1; 8 positions match TRBD1. This CDR3 comprises 16 residues. The junction had 9 bases not matched to a gene; V was cut back by 0 bases and J by 6 bases. Per the germline V gene, CDR1 is LGHNA and CDR2 is YNFKEQ. The CDR3 DNA follows: TGTGCCAGCAGCCAAGATCCGCAGACAGGGGCCCCTGAAGCTTTCTTT. As protein: CASSQDPQTGAPEAFF.

At least ten counts were recorded for this clonotype. The CDR3 nucleotides are TGTGCCAGCACAGAGTACAGGGGGAGCACAGATACGCAGTATTTT. Its protein product is CASTEYRGSTDTQYF. This chain joins TRBV12-3 or TRBV12-4 and TRBJ2-3; TRBD1 agrees at 8 bases. The V segment lost 7 bases and the J segment 0 bases; nucleotides outside the gene matches: 6. CDR3 length: 15 amino acids.